This T cell receptor beta chain is drawn from a study of cytotoxic CD8 clonotypes in ibrutinib-treated CLL. About the study: Response samples were obtained once patients had received a median around twelve months of treatment, range 6 to 36.

The CDR3 has 12 residues. From germline, CDR1 is WNHNN and CDR2 SYGVQD (reference sequence). The germline V and J ends were trimmed by 4 bases and 4 bases, with 6 bases remaining between them. The protocol was immunoSEQ multiplex PCR, while the TCRdb copy is restricted to in-frame clones and leaves out a portion. Of roughly 97,000 clones listed, approximately 80% are singletons. V is TRBV10-1 and J is TRBJ2-3; D is possibly TRBD2 (5 bases). This TCR came from a human donor with chronic lymphocytic leukemia. This sample comprised PBMCs, obtained after 12 months of ibrutinib treatment. Written as DNA, the CDR3 is TGCGCCAGCAGTGCGGGATCAGATACGCAGTATTTT. This sequence encodes CASSAGSDTQYF.